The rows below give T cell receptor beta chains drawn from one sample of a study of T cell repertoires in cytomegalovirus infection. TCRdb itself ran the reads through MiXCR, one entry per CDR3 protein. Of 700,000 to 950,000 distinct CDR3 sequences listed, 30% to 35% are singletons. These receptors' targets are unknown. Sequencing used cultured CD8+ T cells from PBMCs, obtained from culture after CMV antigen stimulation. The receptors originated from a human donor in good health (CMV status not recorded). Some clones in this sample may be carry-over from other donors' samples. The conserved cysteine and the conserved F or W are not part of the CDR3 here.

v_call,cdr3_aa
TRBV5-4,ASREGSTYNEQF
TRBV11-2,ASRGGGRETQY
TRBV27,ASRIAGGLYEQY
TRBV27,ASSLSGPGTGGGQETQY
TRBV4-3,ASSQRGTLYNEQF
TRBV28,ASSPPRGGGNQPQH
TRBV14,ASSPSSEGRTWETQY
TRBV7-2,ASSFRDGKETQY
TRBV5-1,ASSFTGQPSYEQY
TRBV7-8,ASSLGPQRETQY
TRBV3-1,ASSQAGPPYNEQF
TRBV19,ATQGAAVNQPQH
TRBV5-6,ASSSGGGLQPQH
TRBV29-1,SVGGGITDTQY
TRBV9,ASSVEGIGANVLT
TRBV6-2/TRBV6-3,ASSTTGLGGYT
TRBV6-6,ASSGGDSNSPLH
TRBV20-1,SAGIGLSNKPQH
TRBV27,ATAGQDNYGYT
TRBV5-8,ASRLEGSTDTQY
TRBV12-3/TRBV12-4,ASSSDRLYGYT
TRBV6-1,ASTKPPQFSHPTDTQY
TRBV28,ASSTILQTSGDTDTQY
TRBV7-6,ASSLNLGAIPYGYT
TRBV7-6,ASSRYRDNPGYNEQF
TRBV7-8,ASSPARVNQPQH
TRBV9,ASSVVGVRGTSGNTIY
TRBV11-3,ASSLDRAGKNTGELF
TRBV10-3,AISESNSGIPYGYT
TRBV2,ASIRGFDEQF
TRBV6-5,ATKQGPRTEAF
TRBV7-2,ASSFNPDLGQGYYEQY
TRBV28,ASSLTTWNQPQH
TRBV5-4,ASSAGLAATDTQY
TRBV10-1,ASSESQGPYGYT
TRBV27,ASSAAGGINYGYT
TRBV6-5,ASSYPYGGTEAF
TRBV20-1,SARRRWRGDWVQF
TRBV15,ATSSIKGQGTLNTGELF
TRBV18,ASSPPVANTESF
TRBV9,ASSGRSSTYGLDIQY
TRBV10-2,ASRTPLAAGGTEQF
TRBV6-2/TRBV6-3,ASSYTKFGVRSGGPQETQY
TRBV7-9,ASSLGRTLNETQY
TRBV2,ASGEEGIKGSMTQY
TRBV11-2,ASSSDRGGYGYT
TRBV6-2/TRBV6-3,ASSFLGELNEQF